This T cell receptor beta chain stems from a study of blood T cell repertoires in COVID-19. Study details: The cDNA or gDNA used as material had been derived from T cells, B-cell-depleted T cells, or PBMCs.

The CDR3 spans 16 residues. Germline V gene lookup returns CDR1 MNHEY and CDR2 SMNVEV (reference sequence). With 4 bases clipped from V and 4 bases from J, the junction kept 12 bases outside the gene matches. Clones were sequenced by immunoSEQ multiplex PCR, and TCRdb holds only the in-frame ones, with some missing. Seen here are 200,000 to 250,000 clones, approximately 90% observed once, and the top ten hold 5.9%. The chain links TRBV27 to TRBJ2-5, with 7 nucleotides matching TRBD2. Input material: peripheral blood. The TCR comes from a man aged 80 or over with acute or convalescent COVID-19. The CDR3 loop reads CASSSASMAGAETQYF. In nucleotides, the CDR3 is TGTGCCAGCAGTTCCGCAAGTATGGCGGGAGCAGAGACCCAGTACTTC.